By share, the clone carrying this TCR beta chain ranks as medium-sized. Adaptor-ligated barcode primers were used to amplify TRBV12-4/TRBJ1-2 clonotypes. MiXCR, applied by TCRdb to the multiplex PCR reads, yields one record per CDR3 protein. The profile shows thousands of distinct CDR3 sequences, about 4.8% of them singletons. After removal of 6 bases from V and 6 bases from J, the junction contained 13 bases not matched to a gene. The CDR3 runs to 15 residues. CD25-based Treg depletion was applied to purified naive CD4+ T cells. Sample: naive CD4+ T cells sorted from blood. As to subset: naive CD4+ T cells, CD4+CD45RA+CD25-. The TCR sequence derives from a female donor with breast cancer. The rearrangement links TRBV12-3 or TRBV12-4 to TRBJ1-2; 7 bases are shared with TRBD1. The CDR3 reads CASSDLNRGSDGYTF. For the CDR3, the DNA is TGTGCCAGCAGCGACTTGAACAGGGGATCGGATGGCTACACCTTC.